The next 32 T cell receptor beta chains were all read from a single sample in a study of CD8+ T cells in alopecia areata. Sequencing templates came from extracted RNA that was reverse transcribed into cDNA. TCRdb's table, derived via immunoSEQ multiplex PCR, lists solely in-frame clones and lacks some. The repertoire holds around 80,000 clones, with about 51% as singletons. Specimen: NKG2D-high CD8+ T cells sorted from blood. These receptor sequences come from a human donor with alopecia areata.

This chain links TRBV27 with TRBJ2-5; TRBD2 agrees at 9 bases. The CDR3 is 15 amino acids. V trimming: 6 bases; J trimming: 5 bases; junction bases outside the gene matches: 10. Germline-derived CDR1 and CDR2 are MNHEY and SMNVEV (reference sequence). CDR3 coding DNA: TGTGCCAGCAGACGACTAGCGGAGAGGAATGAGACCCAGTACTTC. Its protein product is CASRRLAERNETQYF.

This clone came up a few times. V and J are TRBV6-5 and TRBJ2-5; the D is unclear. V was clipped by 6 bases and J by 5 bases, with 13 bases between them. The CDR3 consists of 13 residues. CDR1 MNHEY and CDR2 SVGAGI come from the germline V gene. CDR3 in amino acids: CASSAVGAETQYF. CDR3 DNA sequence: TGTGCCAGCAGCGCCGTGGGCGCCGAGACCCAGTACTTC.

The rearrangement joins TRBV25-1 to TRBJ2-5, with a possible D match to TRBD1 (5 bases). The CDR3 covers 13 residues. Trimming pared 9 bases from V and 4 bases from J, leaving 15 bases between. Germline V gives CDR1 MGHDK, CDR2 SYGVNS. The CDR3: CASLRGWGETQYF. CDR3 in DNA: TGTGCCAGTCTTAGGGGATGGGGAGAGACCCAGTACTTC.

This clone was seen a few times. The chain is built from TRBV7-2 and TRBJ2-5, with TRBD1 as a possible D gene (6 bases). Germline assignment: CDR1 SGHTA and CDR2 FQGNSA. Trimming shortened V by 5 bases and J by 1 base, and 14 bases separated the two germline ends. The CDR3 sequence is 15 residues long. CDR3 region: CASSQSWGLQETQYF. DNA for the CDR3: TGTGCCAGCAGCCAGAGCTGGGGGCTCCAAGAGACCCAGTACTTC.

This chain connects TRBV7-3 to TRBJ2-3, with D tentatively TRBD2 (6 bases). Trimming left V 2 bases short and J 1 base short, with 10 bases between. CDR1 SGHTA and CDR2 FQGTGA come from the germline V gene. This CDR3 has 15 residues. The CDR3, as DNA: TGTGCCAGCAGCTTAGTTGGCGGGGGCACAGATACGCAGTATTTT. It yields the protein CASSLVGGGTDTQYF.

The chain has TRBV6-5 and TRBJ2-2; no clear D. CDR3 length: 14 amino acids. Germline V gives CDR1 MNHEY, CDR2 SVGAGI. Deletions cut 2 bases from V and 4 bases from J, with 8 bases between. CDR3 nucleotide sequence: TGTGCCAGCAGTTACGGAGTCATCACCGGGGAGCTGTTTTTT. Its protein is CASSYGVITGELFF.

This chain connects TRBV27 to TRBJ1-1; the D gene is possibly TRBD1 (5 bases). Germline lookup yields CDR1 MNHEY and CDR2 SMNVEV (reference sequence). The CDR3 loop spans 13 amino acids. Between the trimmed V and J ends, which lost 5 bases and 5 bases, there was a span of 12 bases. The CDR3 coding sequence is TGTGCCAGCAGTCCCCGGGGGTTAACTGAAGCTTTCTTT. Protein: CASSPRGLTEAFF.

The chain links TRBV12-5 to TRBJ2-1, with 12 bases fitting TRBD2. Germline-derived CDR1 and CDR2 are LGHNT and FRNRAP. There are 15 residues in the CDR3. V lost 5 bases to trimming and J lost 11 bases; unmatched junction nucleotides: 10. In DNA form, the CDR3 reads TGTGCTAGTGGTGACGGACTAGCGGGGCCAAATAAGCAGTTCTTC. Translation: CASGDGLAGPNKQFF. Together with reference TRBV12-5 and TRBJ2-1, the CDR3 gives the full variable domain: DARVTQTPRHKVTEMGQEVTMRCQPILGHNTVFWYRQTMMQGLELLAYFRNRAPLDDSGMPKDRFSAEMPDATLATLKIQPSEPRDSAVYFCASGDGLAGPNKQFFGPGTRLTVL.

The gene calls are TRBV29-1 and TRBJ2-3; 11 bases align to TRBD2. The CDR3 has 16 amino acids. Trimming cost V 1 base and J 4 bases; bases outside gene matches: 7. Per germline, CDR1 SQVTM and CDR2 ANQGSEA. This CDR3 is CSVEGSGRAPADTQYF. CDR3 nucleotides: TGCAGCGTTGAAGGTAGCGGGAGGGCCCCCGCAGATACGCAGTATTTT.

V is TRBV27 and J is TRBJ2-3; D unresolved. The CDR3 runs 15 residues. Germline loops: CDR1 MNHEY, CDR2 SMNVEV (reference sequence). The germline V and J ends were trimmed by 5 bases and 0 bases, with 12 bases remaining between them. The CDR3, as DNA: TGTGCCAGCAGTCTGGGCGTGGGGAGCACAGATACGCAGTATTTT. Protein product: CASSLGVGSTDTQYF.

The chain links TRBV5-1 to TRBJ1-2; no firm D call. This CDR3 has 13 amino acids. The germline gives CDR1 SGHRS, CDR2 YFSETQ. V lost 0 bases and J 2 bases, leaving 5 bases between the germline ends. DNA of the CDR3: TGCGCCAGCAGCTTGGCTCGGAACTATGGCTACACCTTC. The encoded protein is CASSLARNYGYTF.

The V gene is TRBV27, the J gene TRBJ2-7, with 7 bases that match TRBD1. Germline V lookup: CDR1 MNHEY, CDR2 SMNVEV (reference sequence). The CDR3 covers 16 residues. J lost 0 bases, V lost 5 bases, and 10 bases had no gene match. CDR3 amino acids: CASSPRSRQGSYEQYF. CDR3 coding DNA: TGTGCCAGCAGTCCACGATCACGACAGGGCTCCTACGAGCAGTACTTC.

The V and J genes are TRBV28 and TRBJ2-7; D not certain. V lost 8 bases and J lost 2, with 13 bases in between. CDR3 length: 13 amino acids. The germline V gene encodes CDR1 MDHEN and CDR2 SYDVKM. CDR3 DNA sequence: TGTGCCAGCGGTTCGGTTAACGCCTACGAGCAGTACTTC. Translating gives CASGSVNAYEQYF.

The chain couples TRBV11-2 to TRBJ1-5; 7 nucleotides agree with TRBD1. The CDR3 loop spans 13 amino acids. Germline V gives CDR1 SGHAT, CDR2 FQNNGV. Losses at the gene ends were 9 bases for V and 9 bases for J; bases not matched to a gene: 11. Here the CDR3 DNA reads TGTGCCAGTACCAAGACAGGGAGCGGGCCCCAGCATTTT. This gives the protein CASTKTGSGPQHF.

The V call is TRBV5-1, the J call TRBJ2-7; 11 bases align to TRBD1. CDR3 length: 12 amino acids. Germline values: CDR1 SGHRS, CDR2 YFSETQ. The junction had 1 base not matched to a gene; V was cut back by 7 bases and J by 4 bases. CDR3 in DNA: TGCGCCAGCCGGGACAGGGGGTACGAGCAGTACTTC. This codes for CASRDRGYEQYF.

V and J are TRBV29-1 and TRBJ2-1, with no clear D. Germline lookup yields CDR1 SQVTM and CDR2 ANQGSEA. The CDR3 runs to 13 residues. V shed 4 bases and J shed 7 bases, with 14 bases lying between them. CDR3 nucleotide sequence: TGCAGCGTTGTTTGGACGGACCGTAATGAGCAGTTCTTC. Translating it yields CSVVWTDRNEQFF.

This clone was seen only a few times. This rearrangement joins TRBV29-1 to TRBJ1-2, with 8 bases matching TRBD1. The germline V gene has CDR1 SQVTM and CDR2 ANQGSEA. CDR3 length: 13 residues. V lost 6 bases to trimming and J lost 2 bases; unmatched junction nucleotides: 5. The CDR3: CSVTGGENYGYTF. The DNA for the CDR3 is TGCAGCGTCACAGGGGGTGAGAACTATGGCTACACCTTC.

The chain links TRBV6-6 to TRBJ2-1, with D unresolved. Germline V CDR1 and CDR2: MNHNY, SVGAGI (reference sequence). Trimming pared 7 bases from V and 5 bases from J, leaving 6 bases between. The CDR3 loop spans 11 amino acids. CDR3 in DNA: TGTGCCAGCAAAATACACAATGAGCAGTTCTTC. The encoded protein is CASKIHNEQFF.

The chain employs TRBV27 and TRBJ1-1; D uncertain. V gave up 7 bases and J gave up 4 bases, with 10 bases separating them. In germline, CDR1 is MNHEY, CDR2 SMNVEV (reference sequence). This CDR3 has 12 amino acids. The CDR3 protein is CASKGESTEAFF. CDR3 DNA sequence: TGTGCCAGCAAAGGAGAATCCACTGAAGCTTTCTTT.

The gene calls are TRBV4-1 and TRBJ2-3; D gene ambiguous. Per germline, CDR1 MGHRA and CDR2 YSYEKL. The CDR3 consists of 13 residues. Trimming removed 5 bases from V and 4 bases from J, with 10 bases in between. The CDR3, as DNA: TGCGCCAGCAGCATGAAGGGTTCAGATACGCAGTATTTT. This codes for CASSMKGSDTQYF.

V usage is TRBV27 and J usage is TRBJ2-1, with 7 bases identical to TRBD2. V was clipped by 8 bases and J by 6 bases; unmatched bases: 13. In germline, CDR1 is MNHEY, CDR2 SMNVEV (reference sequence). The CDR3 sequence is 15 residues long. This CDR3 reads CASVVAGAHGNEQFF. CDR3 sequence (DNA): TGTGCCAGCGTAGTCGCGGGAGCACATGGCAATGAGCAGTTCTTC.

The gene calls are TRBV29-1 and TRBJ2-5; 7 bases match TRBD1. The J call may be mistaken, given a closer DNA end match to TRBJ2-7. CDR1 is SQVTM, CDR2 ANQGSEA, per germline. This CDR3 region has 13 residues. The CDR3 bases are TGCAGCGTTGAAGCTCAGGGGGACTACGAGCAGTACTTC. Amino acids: CSVEAQGDYEQYF.

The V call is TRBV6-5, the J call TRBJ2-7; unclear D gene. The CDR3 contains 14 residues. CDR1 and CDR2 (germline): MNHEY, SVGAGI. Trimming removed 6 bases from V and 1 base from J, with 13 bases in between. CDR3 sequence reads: CASSAGSSSYEQYF. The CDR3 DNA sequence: TGTGCCAGCAGCGCTGGGTCTTCGTCCTACGAGCAGTACTTC.

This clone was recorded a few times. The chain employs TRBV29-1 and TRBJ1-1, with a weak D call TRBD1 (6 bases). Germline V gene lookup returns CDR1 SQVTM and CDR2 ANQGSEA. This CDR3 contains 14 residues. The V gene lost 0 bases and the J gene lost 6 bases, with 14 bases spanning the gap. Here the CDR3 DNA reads TGCAGCGTTGAAGAAGCGGAAGGGGGGGCTGAAGCTTTCTTT. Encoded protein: CSVEEAEGGAEAFF.

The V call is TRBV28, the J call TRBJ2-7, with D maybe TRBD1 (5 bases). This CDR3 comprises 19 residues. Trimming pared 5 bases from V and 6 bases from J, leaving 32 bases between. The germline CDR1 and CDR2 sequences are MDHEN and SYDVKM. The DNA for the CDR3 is TGTGCCAGCAGTATTTATTTATCCCAGGGTCAGGACGGGCAAGTCGAGCAGTACTTC. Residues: CASSIYLSQGQDGQVEQYF. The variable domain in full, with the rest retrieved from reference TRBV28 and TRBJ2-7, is DVKVTQSSRYLVKRTGEKVFLECVQDMDHENMFWYRQDPGLGLRLIYFSYDVKMKEKGDIPEGYSVSREKKERFSLILESASTNQTSMYLCASSIYLSQGQDGQVEQYFGPGTRLTVT.

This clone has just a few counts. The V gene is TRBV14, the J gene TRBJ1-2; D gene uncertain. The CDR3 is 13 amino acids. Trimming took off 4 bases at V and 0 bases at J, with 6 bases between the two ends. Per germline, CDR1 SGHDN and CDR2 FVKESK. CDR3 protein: CASSRTANYGYTF. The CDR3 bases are TGTGCCAGCAGCCGAACAGCTAACTATGGCTACACCTTC.

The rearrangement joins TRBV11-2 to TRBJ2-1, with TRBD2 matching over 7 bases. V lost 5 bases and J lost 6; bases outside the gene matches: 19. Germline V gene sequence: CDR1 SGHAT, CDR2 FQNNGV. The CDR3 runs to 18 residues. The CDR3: CASSPGRASYGTSNEQFF. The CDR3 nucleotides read TGTGCCAGCAGCCCTGGGAGGGCGAGCTACGGAACTTCCAATGAGCAGTTCTTC.

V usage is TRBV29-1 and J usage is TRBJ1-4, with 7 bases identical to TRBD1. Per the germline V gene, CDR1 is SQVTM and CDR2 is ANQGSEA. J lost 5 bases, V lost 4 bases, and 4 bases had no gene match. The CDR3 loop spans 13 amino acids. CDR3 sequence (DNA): TGCAGCGTTGTAAGGGACAGCAATGAAAAACTGTTTTTT. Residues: CSVVRDSNEKLFF.

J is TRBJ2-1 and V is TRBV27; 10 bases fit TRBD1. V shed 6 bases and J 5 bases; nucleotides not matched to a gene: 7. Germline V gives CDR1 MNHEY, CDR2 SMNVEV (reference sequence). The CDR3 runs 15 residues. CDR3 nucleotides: TGTGCCAGCAGCCGACAGGGGGCGTGGGACAATGAGCAGTTCTTC. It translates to CASSRQGAWDNEQFF.

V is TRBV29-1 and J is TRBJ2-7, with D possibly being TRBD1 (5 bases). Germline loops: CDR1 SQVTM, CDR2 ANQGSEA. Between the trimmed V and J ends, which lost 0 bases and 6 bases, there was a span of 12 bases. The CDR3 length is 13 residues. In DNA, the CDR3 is TGCAGCGTTGAAGATGGGGCAGCCGGCGAGCAGTACTTC. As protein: CSVEDGAAGEQYF.

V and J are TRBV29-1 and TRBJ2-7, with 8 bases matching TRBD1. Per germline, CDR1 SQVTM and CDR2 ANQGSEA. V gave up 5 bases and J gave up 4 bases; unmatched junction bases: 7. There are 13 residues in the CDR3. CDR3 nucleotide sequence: TGCAGCGTTACCTGGACAGGGCAATACGAGCAGTACTTC. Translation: CSVTWTGQYEQYF.

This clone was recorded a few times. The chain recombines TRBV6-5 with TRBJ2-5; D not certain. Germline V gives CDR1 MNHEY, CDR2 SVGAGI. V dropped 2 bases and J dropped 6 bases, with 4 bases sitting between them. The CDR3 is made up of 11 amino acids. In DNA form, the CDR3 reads TGTGCCAGCAGTTACGCGAAGACCCAGTACTTC. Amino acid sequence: CASSYAKTQYF.